This T cell receptor (beta chain) was documented in a study of identical twins (dated by TCRdb to about 2016). Turning to the overall study: The study deep-sequenced TCR alpha and beta repertoires from monozygotic twins, unrelated adults of various ages and cord blood to test whether fetal clonotypes persist. To rule out contamination, replicate twin experiments were performed at different times with different library preparation protocols. Overall study results and their limits: Because the same donors could not be followed over many years, the conclusions relied on cross-sectional statistical analysis. Invariant T cells such as MAIT and iNKT could partly confound zero-insertion analyses, though diverse VJ usage argued against this for most clonotypes. In monozygotic twins, recombination models systematically underestimated out-of-frame TCR alpha sharing, but the models matched the sharing seen between unrelated individuals. Abundant cord blood beta clonotypes carried fewer insertions; young adult naive repertoires showed a weaker similar trend, while memory repertoires showed none. Compared with coincidental sharing between unrelated individuals, an excess of low generation-probability sequences was observed among out-of-frame TCR alpha sequences shared between twins. The excess sharing between twins in beta out-of-frame sequences was weaker because fewer shared sequences reduced the signal-to-noise ratio.

This clonotype came up a few times. The target of this receptor is not known. It has no much larger one-base neighbor in the sample; base qualities were not kept. Every donor in the study was a healthy Caucasian. The twin cohort comprised three pairs of female monozygotic twins, all aged roughly 18 to 29 years. The RNA used for TCR libraries was isolated from peripheral blood mononuclear cells. The method behind the library was 5' RACE. Sequencing was carried out with an Illumina HiSeq 2000. Template switching added a universal primer binding site, and the final cDNA carried a unique molecular identifier that allowed TCR cDNA molecules to be counted accurately. Specific primers in the conserved constant-segment region were used to synthesize first-strand cDNA for the TCR alpha and beta chains. To control for contamination, each cDNA library was double barcoded with a SMART-Mk sample barcode plus Illumina barcodes. TruSeq adapter sequences and Illumina sample barcodes were added in two successive PCR steps. The Illumina HiSeq platform was used with custom primers to sequence TCR alpha and beta cDNA libraries. The original methods were these. MiGEC was used to process raw reads and extract unique molecular identifiers, and MiXCR was used to find CDR3 positions. For each individual, recombination models were inferred using an EM algorithm with the repgenHMM and IGoR tools. Shared clonotypes were analyzed with the tcR package in R, and sharing was normalized by the product of cloneset sizes. To study raw recombination free of thymic and clonal selection effects, out-of-frame nonproductive sequences were analyzed. In TCRdb, the public reads were trimmed at Q25 with fastp and aligned with MiXCR, with productive beta chains retained. Rows are combined by CDR3 protein, so each entry shows the most common genes and DNA. TCRdb's processing, not the authors' own work, is the source of the V and J calls. The sample contains roughly 750,000 distinct CDR3 sequences, about 20% of them found a single time. The ten largest account for around 4.5% of the sample.

These records were also assigned to another study, of T cells expressing NK-cell markers. The second investigation adds: In sorted CD3+CD56+NKG2C+, CD3+CD56+NKG2C- and CD3+CD56-NKG2C+ T-cell subsets from about 8 donors, TCR beta-chain repertoires were profiled. Among the eight sequenced donors, only one was HCMV-seronegative, while the other seven were HCMV-seropositive. In several experiments an anti-gammadeltaTCR antibody was added to restrict sorting to alphabetaTCR-expressing T cells. In six donors, the dominant CD3+CD56+NKG2C+ clonotypes were among the top 10 CD8+ clonotypes and accounted for roughly 1.0-8% of CD8+ T cells. Those dominant clonotypes were again the most abundant among CD3+CD56-NKG2C+ cells in a few donors, at roughly 25-65%. Whether the expanded NKG2C-expressing T cell clones were specific for HCMV antigens was left unclear. Randomly selected healthy volunteers, three men and five women, were used as the eight sequenced donors. To determine HCMV serostatus, a commercial ELISA kit was used to detect HCMV-specific IgG in serum. For over five donors, bulk peripheral blood T-cell repertoires were additionally sequenced from unsorted PBMC. MIGEC was used to demultiplex reads and group the reads by UMI, and MiTCR was used to assemble and quantify clonotypes. Only TCR cDNA sequences supported by at least two reads were kept to exclude erroneous sequences. The tcR package was used for downstream repertoire analysis, and clonotypes were matched between fractions using CDR3 nucleotide sequence together with V segment. VDJmatch was used to annotate antigen specificity against VDJdb, with one amino acid substitution in CDR3 permitted.

This receptor was identified in a woman aged 18-29 years in good health. Source material: PBMCs.

The DNA sequence is TGTGCCACCAGCAGGAGGGGACAGGGGGCCTGGGAAAAACTGTTTTTT. Protein translation: CATSRRGQGAWEKLFF. Here the chain combines TRBV15 and TRBJ1-4; TRBD1 agrees with 12 junctional bases. Its CDR3 holds 16 amino acids, cysteine through phenylalanine. CDR3 DNA only is kept here, 48 bases in frame from base 1. CDR1 LNHNV and CDR2 YYDKDF were looked up in the germline V gene (reference sequence). The germline V and J ends show losses of 3 bases and 8 bases respectively, and no gene match explains 7 bases of the junction. This CDR3, with the reference TRBV15 and TRBJ1-4 proteins standing in past its ends, gives the full variable domain DAMVIQNPRYQVTQFGKPVTLSCSQTLNHNVMYWYQQKSSQAPKLLFHYYDKDFNNEADTPDNFQSRRPNTSFCFLDIRSPGLGDTAMYLCATSRRGQGAWEKLFFGSGTQLSVL.